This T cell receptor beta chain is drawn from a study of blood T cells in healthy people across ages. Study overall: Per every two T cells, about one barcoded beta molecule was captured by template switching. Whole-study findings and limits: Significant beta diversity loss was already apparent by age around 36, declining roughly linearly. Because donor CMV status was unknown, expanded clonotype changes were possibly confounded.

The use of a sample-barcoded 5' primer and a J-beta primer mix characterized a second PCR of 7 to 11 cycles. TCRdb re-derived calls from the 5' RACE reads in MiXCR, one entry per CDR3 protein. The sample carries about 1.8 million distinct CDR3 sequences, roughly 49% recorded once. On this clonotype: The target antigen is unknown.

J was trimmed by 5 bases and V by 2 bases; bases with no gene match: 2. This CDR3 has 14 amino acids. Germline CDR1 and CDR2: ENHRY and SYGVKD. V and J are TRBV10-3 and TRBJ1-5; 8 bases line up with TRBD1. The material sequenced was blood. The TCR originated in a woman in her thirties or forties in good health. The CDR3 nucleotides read TGTGCCATCAGTGAGGGACAGGGAGATCAGCCCCAGCATTTT. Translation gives CAISEGQGDQPQHF.